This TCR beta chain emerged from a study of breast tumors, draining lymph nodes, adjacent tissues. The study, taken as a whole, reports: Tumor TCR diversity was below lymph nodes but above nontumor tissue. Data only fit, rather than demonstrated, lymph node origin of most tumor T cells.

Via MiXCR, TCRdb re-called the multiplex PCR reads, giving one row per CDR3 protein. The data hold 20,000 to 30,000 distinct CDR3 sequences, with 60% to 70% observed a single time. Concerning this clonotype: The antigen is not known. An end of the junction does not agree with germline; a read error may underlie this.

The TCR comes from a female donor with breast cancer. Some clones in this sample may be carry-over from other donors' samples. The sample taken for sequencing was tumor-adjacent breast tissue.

CDR3 bases: TGTGCCAGCATAACCGCGGGGGCCGGCGTTGGAGACACCATATATTTT. Translation: CASITAGAGVGDTIYF. The chain joins TRBV6-1 to TRBJ1-3, with D possibly matching TRBD1 (6 bases). CDR3 size: 16 residues. The germline CDR1 and CDR2 sequences are MNHNS and SASEGT.